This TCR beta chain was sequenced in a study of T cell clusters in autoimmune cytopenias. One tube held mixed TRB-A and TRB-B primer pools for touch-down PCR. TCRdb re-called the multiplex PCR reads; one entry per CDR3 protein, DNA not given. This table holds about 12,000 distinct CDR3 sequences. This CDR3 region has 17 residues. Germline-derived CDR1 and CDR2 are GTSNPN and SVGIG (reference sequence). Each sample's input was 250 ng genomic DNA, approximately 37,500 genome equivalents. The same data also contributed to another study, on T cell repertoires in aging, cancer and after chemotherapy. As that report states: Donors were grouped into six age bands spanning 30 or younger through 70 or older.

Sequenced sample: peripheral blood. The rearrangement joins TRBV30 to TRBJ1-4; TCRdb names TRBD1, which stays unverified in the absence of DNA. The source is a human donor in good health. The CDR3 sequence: CAWSVGEGAETNEKLFF. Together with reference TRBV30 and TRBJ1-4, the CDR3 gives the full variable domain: SQTIHQWPATLVQPVGSPLSLECTVEGTSNPNLYWYRQAAGRGLQLLFYSVGIGQISSEVPQNLSASRPQDRQFILSSKKLLLSDSGFYLCAWSVGEGAETNEKLFFGSGTQLSVL.